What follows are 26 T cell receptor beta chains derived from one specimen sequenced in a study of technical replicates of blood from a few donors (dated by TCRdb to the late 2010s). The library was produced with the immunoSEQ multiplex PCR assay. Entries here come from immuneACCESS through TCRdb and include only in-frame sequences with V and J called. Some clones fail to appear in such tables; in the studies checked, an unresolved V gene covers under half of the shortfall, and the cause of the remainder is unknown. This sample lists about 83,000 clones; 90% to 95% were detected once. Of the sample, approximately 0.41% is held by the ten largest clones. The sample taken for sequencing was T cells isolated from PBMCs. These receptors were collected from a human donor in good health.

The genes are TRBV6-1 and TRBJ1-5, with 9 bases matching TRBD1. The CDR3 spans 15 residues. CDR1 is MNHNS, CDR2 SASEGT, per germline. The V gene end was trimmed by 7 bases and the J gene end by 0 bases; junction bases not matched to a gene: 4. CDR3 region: CASNTGGYSNQPQHF. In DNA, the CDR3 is TGTGCCAGCAACACAGGGGGCTATAGCAATCAGCCCCAGCATTTT.

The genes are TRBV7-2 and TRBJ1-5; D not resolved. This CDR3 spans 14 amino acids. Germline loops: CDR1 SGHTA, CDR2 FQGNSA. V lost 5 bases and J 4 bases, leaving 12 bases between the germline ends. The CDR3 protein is CASSRVGGNQPQHF. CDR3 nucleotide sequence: TGTGCCAGCAGCCGCGTGGGAGGGAATCAGCCCCAGCATTTT.

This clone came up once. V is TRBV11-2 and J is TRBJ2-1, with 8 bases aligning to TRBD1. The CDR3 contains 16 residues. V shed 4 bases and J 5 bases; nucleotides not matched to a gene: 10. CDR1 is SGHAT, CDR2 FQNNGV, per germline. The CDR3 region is CASSWGDRTINNEQFF. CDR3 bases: TGTGCCAGCAGCTGGGGGGACAGGACCATTAACAATGAGCAGTTCTTC.

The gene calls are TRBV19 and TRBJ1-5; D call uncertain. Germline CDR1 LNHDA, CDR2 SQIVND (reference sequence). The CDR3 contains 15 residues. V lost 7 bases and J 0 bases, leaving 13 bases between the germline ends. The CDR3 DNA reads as TGTGCCAGTAATTGGGCTTATATTAGCAATCAGCCCCAGCATTTT. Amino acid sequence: CASNWAYISNQPQHF.

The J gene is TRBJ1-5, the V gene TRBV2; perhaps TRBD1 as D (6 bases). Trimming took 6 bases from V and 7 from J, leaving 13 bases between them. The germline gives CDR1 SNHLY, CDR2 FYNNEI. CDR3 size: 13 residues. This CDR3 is CASSDRFGQPQHF. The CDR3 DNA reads TGTGCCAGCAGCGACAGGTTTGGGCAGCCCCAGCATTTT.

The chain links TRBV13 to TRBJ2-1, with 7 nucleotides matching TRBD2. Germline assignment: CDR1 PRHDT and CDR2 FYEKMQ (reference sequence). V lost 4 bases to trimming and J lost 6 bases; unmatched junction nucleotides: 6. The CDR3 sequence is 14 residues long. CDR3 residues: CASSWGRALNEQFF. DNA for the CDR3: TGTGCCAGCAGCTGGGGGAGGGCCCTCAATGAGCAGTTCTTC.

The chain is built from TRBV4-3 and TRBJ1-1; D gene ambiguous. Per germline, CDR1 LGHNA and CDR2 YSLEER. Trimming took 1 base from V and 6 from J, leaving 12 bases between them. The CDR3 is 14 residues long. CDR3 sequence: CASSQAADRSEAFF. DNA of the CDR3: TGCGCCAGCAGCCAAGCAGCGGACCGCTCTGAAGCTTTCTTT.

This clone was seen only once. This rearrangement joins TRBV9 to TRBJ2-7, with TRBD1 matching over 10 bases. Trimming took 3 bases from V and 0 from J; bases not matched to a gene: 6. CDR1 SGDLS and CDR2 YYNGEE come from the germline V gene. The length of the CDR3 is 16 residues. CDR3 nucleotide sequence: TGTGCCAGCAGCGGAGGGGACAGGGGACACTCCTACGAGCAGTACTTC. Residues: CASSGGDRGHSYEQYF.

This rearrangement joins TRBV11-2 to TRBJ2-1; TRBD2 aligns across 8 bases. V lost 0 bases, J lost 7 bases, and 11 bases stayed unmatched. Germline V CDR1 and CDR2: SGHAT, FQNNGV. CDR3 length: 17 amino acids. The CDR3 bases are TGTGCCAGCAGCTTAGATCGGGCGGGAGGTCTGGTAAATGAGCAGTTCTTC. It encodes CASSLDRAGGLVNEQFF.

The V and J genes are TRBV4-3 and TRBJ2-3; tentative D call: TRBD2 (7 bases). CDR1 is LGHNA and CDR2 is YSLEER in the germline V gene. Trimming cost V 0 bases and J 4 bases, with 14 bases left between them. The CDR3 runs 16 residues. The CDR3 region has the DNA TGCGCCAGCAGCCAAGATTGGGGGGGCAGTCCAGATACGCAGTATTTT. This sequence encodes CASSQDWGGSPDTQYF.

The CDR3, as DNA: TGTGCCAGCGGGGGAGGTAGGCTAGCGAGAAACACCGGGGAGCTGTTTTTT. Translating it yields CASGGGRLARNTGELFF. The chain has TRBV2 and TRBJ2-2; tentatively, D is TRBD2 (6 bases). There are 17 residues in the CDR3. Trimming took 8 bases from V and 2 from J, leaving 21 bases between them. The germline V gene has CDR1 SNHLY and CDR2 FYNNEI.

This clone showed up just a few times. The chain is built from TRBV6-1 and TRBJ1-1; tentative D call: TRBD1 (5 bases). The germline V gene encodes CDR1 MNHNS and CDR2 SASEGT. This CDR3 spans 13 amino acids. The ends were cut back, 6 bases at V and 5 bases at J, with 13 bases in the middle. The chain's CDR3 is CASSPRVSTEAFF. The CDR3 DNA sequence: TGTGCCAGCAGCCCCAGGGTGTCAACTGAAGCTTTCTTT.

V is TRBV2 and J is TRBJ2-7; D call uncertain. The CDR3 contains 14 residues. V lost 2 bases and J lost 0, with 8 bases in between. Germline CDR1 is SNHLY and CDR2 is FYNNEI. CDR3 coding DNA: TGTGCCAGCAGTGAATACGGTGGCTCCTACGAGCAGTACTTC. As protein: CASSEYGGSYEQYF.

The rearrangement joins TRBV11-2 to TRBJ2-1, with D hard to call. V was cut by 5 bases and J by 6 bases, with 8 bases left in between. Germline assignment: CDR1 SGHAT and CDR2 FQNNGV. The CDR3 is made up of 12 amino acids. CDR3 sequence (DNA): TGTGCCAGCAGCCACCAGGCCAATGAGCAGTTCTTC. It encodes CASSHQANEQFF.

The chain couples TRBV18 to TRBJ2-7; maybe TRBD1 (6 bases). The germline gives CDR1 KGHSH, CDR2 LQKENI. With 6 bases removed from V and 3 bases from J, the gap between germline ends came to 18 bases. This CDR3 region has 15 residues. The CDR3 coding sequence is TGTGCCAGCTCCTATGGGATCTCGGACAGCTACGAGCAGTACTTC. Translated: CASSYGISDSYEQYF.

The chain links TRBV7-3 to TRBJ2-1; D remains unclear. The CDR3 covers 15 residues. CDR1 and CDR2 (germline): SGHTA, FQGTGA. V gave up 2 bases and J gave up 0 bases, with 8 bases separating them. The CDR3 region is CASSLVLSSYNEQFF. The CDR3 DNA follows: TGTGCCAGCAGCTTAGTGCTGAGCTCCTACAATGAGCAGTTCTTC.

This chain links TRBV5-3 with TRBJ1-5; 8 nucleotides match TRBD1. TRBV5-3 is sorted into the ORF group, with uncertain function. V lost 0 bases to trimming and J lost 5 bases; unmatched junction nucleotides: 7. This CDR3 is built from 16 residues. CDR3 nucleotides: TGTGCCAGAAGCTTGGCGGGGGGACAGGAGGATCAGCCCCAGCATTTT. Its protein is CARSLAGGQEDQPQHF.

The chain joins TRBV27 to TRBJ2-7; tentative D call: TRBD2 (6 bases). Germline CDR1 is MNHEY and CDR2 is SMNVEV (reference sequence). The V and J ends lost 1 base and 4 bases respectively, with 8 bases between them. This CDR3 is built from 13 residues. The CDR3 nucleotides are TGTGCCAGCAGTTTATATGGGGGGTACGAGCAGTACTTC. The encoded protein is CASSLYGGYEQYF.

CDR3 DNA sequence: TGCGCCAGCAGCCTGCGCGTCGGAGAGAAGGAGCAGTACTTC. Its protein is CASSLRVGEKEQYF. The V call is TRBV4-1, the J call TRBJ2-7; no clear D. The CDR3 extends over 14 amino acids. Germline V gives CDR1 MGHRA, CDR2 YSYEKL. Between the trimmed V and J ends, which lost 4 bases and 7 bases, there was a span of 17 bases.

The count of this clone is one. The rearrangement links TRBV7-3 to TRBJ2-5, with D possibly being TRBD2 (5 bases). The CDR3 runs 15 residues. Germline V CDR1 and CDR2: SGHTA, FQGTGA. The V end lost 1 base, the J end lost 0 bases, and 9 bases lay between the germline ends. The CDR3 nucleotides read TGTGCCAGCAGCTTAAATGCGGGTCACCAAGAGACCCAGTACTTC. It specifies CASSLNAGHQETQYF. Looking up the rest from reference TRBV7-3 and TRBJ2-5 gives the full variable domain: GAGVSQTPSNKVTEKGKYVELRCDPISGHTALYWYRQSLGQGPEFLIYFQGTGAADDSGLPNDRFFAVRPEGSVSTLKIQRTERGDSAVYLCASSLNAGHQETQYFGPGTRLLVL.

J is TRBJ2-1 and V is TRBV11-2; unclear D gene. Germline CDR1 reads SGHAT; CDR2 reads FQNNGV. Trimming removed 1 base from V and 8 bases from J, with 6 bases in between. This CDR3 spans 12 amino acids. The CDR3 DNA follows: TGTGCCAGCAGCTTAGCCTTGTATGAGCAGTTCTTC. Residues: CASSLALYEQFF.

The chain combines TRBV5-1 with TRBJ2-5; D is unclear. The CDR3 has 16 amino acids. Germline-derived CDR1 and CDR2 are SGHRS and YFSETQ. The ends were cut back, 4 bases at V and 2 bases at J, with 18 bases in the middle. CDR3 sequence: CASSPRRTIFQETQYF. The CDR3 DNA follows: TGCGCCAGCAGCCCGAGGCGTACCATATTTCAAGAGACCCAGTACTTC.

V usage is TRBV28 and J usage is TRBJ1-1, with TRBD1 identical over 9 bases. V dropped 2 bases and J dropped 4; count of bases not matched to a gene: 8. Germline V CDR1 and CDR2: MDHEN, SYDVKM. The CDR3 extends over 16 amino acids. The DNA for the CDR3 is TGTGCCAGCAGTTTAGGGGGACAGGGATCGGGCACTGAAGCTTTCTTT. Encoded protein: CASSLGGQGSGTEAFF.

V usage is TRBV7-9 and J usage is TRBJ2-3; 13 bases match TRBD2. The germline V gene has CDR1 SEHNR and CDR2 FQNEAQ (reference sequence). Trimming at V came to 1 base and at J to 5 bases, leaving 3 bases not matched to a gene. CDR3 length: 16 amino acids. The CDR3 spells CASSLGLAGGGDTQYF. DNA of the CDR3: TGTGCCAGCAGCTTAGGACTAGCGGGAGGAGGAGATACGCAGTATTTT.

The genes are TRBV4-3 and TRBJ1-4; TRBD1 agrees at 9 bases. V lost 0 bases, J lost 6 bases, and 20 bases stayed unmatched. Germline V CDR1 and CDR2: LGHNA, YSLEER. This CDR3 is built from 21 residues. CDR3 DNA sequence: TGCGCCAGCAGCCAAGACCCATCCTGGGGGACAGGGAGGAGTAAGGATGAAAAACTGTTTTTT. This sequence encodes CASSQDPSWGTGRSKDEKLFF.

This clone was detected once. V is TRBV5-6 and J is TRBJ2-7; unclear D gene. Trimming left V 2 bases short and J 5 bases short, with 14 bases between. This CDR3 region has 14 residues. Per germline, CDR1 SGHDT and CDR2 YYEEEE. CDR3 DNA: TGTGCCAGCAGCTTCGGCGGTCCTGCCCACGAGCAGTACTTC. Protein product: CASSFGGPAHEQYF. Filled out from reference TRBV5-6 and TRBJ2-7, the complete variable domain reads DAGVTQSPTHLIKTRGQQVTLRCSPKSGHDTVSWYQQALGQGPQFIFQYYEEEERQRGNFPDRFSGHQFPNYSSELNVNALLLGDSALYLCASSFGGPAHEQYFGPGTRLTVT.